This T cell receptor beta chain was obtained from a study of beta chain features in type 1 diabetes. The study, taken as a whole, reports: For Type 1 diabetes patients, all four CD4+ subsets carried TCRB CDR3s that were moderately but significantly shorter.

CDR3 length: 15 residues. Germline CDR1 LNHDA, CDR2 SQIVND (reference sequence). V was pared by 6 bases and J by 4 bases, with 11 bases of the junction left unmatched. Sequencing targeted expressed TCRB transcripts, as all isolated RNA had been reverse transcribed. Only in-frame clones appear in the TCRdb table, and some are missing; sequencing was by immunoSEQ multiplex PCR. The sample lists some 350,000 clones, less than 15% occurring once. Worth noting for this clone: Its antigen is undetermined.

This clonotype originated in a young woman with type 1 diabetes. The chain has TRBV19 and TRBJ2-7; TRBD1 aligns across 8 bases. The sample consisted of naive CD4+ T cells from blood. CDR3 sequence (DNA): TGTGCCAGTAGCTTCCGGGGGACAGGACTTTACGAGCAGTACTTC. Translating gives CASSFRGTGLYEQYF.